The 17 T cell receptor beta chains below were found in one sample sequenced in a study of blood T cell repertoires in COVID-19. The repertoire was sequenced with immunoSEQ multiplex PCR; TCRdb's copy has only in-frame clones and lacks some. The sample yields approximately 63,000 clones, around 91% seen once. Sequenced: peripheral blood. The receptors were sampled from a human donor in a cohort sampled during active COVID-19.

V usage is TRBV19 and J usage is TRBJ2-1, with 11 bases that match TRBD2. Germline-derived CDR1 and CDR2 are LNHDA and SQIVND (reference sequence). This CDR3 is 15 amino acids long. Germline trimming cut 3 bases from V and 8 bases from J; bases unmatched to any gene: 6. The CDR3 region is CASSIITSGSDEQFF. The CDR3 bases are TGTGCCAGTAGTATTATAACTAGCGGGAGCGATGAGCAGTTCTTC.

V is TRBV6-4 and J is TRBJ2-4, with 10 bases lining up with TRBD2. The V gene end was trimmed by 0 bases and the J gene end by 9 bases; junction bases not matched to a gene: 2. The CDR3 is made up of 14 amino acids. Per germline, CDR1 MRHNA and CDR2 SNTAGT. The CDR3 is CASSDSPSGSIQYF. The DNA of the CDR3 is TGTGCCAGCAGTGACTCGCCTAGCGGGAGCATTCAGTACTTC.

For the CDR3, the DNA is TGTGCCAGCAGTCCCTTTAATGAAAAACTGTTTTTT. Translation: CASSPFNEKLFF. This rearrangement joins TRBV28 to TRBJ1-4, with D hard to call. Trimming removed 5 bases from V and 4 bases from J, with 5 bases in between. The V gene's germline CDR1 is MDHEN and CDR2 SYDVKM. The CDR3 extends over 12 amino acids.

The rearrangement links TRBV7-9 to TRBJ2-3, with TRBD2 matching over 8 bases. The CDR3 contains 17 residues. Germline trimming cut 4 bases from V and 0 bases from J; bases unmatched to any gene: 9. Germline assignment: CDR1 SEHNR and CDR2 FQNEAQ (reference sequence). CDR3 coding DNA: TGTGCCAGCAGCTCCCTTCTAGCGGGCCCTAGCACAGATACGCAGTATTTT. Protein product: CASSSLLAGPSTDTQYF.

This clone was detected only a few times. The genes are TRBV11-3 and TRBJ2-7; TRBD2 might be the D (5 bases). The CDR3 runs to 13 residues. CDR1 and CDR2 from the germline V gene are SGHNT and YENEEA. The ends were cut back, 0 bases at V and 3 bases at J, with 6 bases in the middle. CDR3 sequence (DNA): TGTGCCAGCAGCTTAGATCGGGACTACGAGCAGTACTTC. This translates into CASSLDRDYEQYF.

The rearrangement links TRBV27 to TRBJ2-7; possible D gene TRBD2, 5 bases. Trimming stripped 5 bases from V and 2 bases from J, with 13 bases between. This CDR3 is 14 amino acids long. The germline V gene encodes CDR1 MNHEY and CDR2 SMNVEV (reference sequence). In DNA form, the CDR3 reads TGTGCCAGCAGTCACCTGCCGAGGGCCTACGAGCAGTACTTC. The encoded protein is CASSHLPRAYEQYF.

This chain joins TRBV3-1 (or the pseudogene TRBV3-2) and TRBJ2-5, with a weak D call TRBD2 (6 bases). This CDR3 has 13 residues. Germline assignment: CDR1 LGHDT and CDR2 YNNKEL (reference sequence). The V gene lost 5 bases and the J gene lost 3 bases, with 10 bases spanning the gap. The CDR3 nucleotides are TGTGCCAGCAGCGACTCGGGGGAAGAGACCCAGTACTTC. Residues: CASSDSGEETQYF.

V gene TRBV5-1 combines with J gene TRBJ2-3; 9 nucleotides align to TRBD1. Germline-derived CDR1 and CDR2 are SGHRS and YFSETQ. The CDR3 sequence is 15 residues long. The J segment lost 1 base and the V segment lost 1 base, leaving 1 base of the junction unmatched. CDR3 in DNA: TGCGCCAGCAGCTTGCGGACAGGGGGCACAGATACGCAGTATTTT. Translated, it gives CASSLRTGGTDTQYF.

The chain uses TRBV15 and TRBJ2-1, with TRBD2 identical over 8 bases. The CDR3 is made up of 15 amino acids. Germline V CDR1 and CDR2: LNHNV, YYDKDF (reference sequence). The V and J ends lost 1 base and 4 bases, in that order; junction bases with no gene match: 3. CDR3 DNA sequence: TGTGCCACCAGCAGAGGGACTAGCTATTACAATGAGCAGTTCTTC. Translated, it gives CATSRGTSYYNEQFF. Full variable domain (remainder filled in from reference TRBV15 and TRBJ2-1): DAMVIQNPRYQVTQFGKPVTLSCSQTLNHNVMYWYQQKSSQAPKLLFHYYDKDFNNEADTPDNFQSRRPNTSFCFLDIRSPGLGDTAMYLCATSRGTSYYNEQFFGPGTRLTVL.

V usage is TRBV19 and J usage is TRBJ1-6; no clear D. V was clipped by 3 bases and J by 8 bases, with 8 bases between them. Germline V CDR1 and CDR2: LNHDA, SQIVND (reference sequence). There are 13 residues in the CDR3. The CDR3 sequence is CASSIGGDSPLHF. In DNA form, the CDR3 reads TGTGCCAGTAGTATCGGAGGAGATTCACCCCTCCACTTT.

The genes are TRBV19 and TRBJ2-7; 11 bases are a match to TRBD2. CDR1 and CDR2 from the germline V gene are LNHDA and SQIVND (reference sequence). Trimming removed 5 bases from V and 3 bases from J; junction bases left unmatched: 9. The CDR3 loop spans 16 amino acids. CDR3 DNA sequence: TGTGCCAGTAGTCCATCCCTAGCGGGAGGATTCTACGAGCAGTACTTC. This codes for CASSPSLAGGFYEQYF.

The chain uses TRBV6-2 or TRBV6-3 and TRBJ2-3; TRBD2 is a possible D gene (5 bases). V gave up 2 bases and J gave up 3 bases, with 6 bases separating them. This CDR3 is 13 amino acids long. CDR1 is MNHEY and CDR2 is SVGEGT in the germline V gene. The CDR3 loop is CASSYGETDTQYF. For the CDR3, the DNA is TGTGCCAGCAGTTACGGGGAGACAGATACGCAGTATTTT.

The chain links TRBV13 to TRBJ2-7; possible D gene TRBD2, 6 bases. Germline-derived CDR1 and CDR2 are PRHDT and FYEKMQ (reference sequence). V gave up 6 bases and J gave up 5 bases, with 17 bases separating them. The CDR3 loop spans 14 amino acids. The DNA of the CDR3 is TGTGCCAGCAGGCCGGCTGGGGGGTACCACGAGCAGTACTTC. As protein: CASRPAGGYHEQYF. Looking up the rest from reference TRBV13 and TRBJ2-7 gives the full variable domain: AAGVIQSPRHLIKEKRETATLKCYPIPRHDTVYWYQQGPGQDPQFLISFYEKMQSDKGSIPDRFSAQQFSDYHSELNMSSLELGDSALYFCASRPAGGYHEQYFGPGTRLTVT.

This rearrangement joins TRBV7-9 to TRBJ2-1; TRBD2 matches 13 bases. This CDR3 contains 17 residues. From germline, CDR1 is SEHNR and CDR2 FQNEAQ (reference sequence). V gave up 5 bases and J gave up 3 bases; unmatched junction bases: 7. CDR3 sequence (DNA): TGTGCCAGCAGCCCAACTAGCGGGGGGGCCATCTACAATGAGCAGTTCTTC. This translates into CASSPTSGGAIYNEQFF.

The chain recombines TRBV7-2 with TRBJ2-1; 12 bases are a match to TRBD2. CDR3 size: 17 residues. Germline trimming cut 0 bases from V and 2 bases from J; bases unmatched to any gene: 2. CDR1 and CDR2 (germline): SGHTA, FQGNSA. CDR3 bases: TGTGCCAGCAGCTTAGCACTAGCGGGGGGCCCCTACAATGAGCAGTTCTTC. Translation: CASSLALAGGPYNEQFF.

This clone came up once. The rearrangement uses TRBV7-2 and TRBJ2-1; the match to TRBD2 covers 14 bases. CDR3 length: 20 amino acids. Germline-derived CDR1 and CDR2 are SGHTA and FQGNSA. V trimming: 0 bases; J trimming: 0 bases; junction bases outside the gene matches: 7. The CDR3 nucleotides are TGTGCCAGCAGCTTAGCACACAGACTAGCGGGAGGGGGCTCCTACAATGAGCAGTTCTTC. It encodes CASSLAHRLAGGGSYNEQFF. Based on the CDR3 plus reference TRBV7-2 and TRBJ2-1, the full variable domain is GAGVSQSPSNKVTEKGKDVELRCDPISGHTALYWYRQSLGQGLEFLIYFQGNSAPDKSGLPSDRFSAERTGGSVSTLTIQRTQQEDSAVYLCASSLAHRLAGGGSYNEQFFGPGTRLTVL.

This rearrangement joins TRBV7-9 to TRBJ2-5; D is unclear. V was cut by 1 base and J by 0 bases, with 6 bases left in between. Germline-derived CDR1 and CDR2 are SEHNR and FQNEAQ (reference sequence). This CDR3 is built from 14 residues. CDR3 DNA sequence: TGTGCCAGCAGCTTAGGGCAGTACCAAGAGACCCAGTACTTC. Residues: CASSLGQYQETQYF.